This TCR beta chain was profiled in a study of cytomegalovirus exposure and HLA in healthy donors. General observations from the study: Available immune exposure information covered CMV serostatus only.

Concerning this clone: The antigen is undetermined.

Losses at the gene ends were 1 base for V and 2 bases for J; bases not matched to a gene: 5. Per the germline V gene, CDR1 is LGHNA and CDR2 is YNFKEQ. The CDR3 is made up of 15 amino acids. PCR primers comprised 60 Vbeta and 13 Jbeta primers. Sequencing used immunoSEQ multiplex PCR; TCRdb keeps in-frame clones, though not all of them. The sample lists 150,000 to 180,000 clones; 80% were seen once. The origin of this receptor is a young man in good health and CMV-seropositive. The sequencing sample was made of PBMCs. This rearrangement joins TRBV4-2 to TRBJ2-7; the match to TRBD2 covers 7 bases. The CDR3: CASSQAGGSAYEQYF. DNA for the CDR3: TGTGCCAGCAGCCAAGCGGGAGGTTCTGCCTACGAGCAGTACTTC.